These 23 T cell receptor beta chains came from one sample sequenced in a study of Graves' ophthalmopathy and Graves' hyperthyroidism. The authors amplified TCR beta CDR3 regions from RNA transcripts. A first-round RT-PCR used HTBI primers, followed by a second-round multiplex PCR. From the multiplex PCR reads, TCRdb called clonotypes with MiXCR, one entry per CDR3 protein. The sample lists roughly 400,000 distinct CDR3 sequences; about a sixth were seen once. What was sequenced was peripheral blood. The source is a woman aged 18-35 years with Graves' ophthalmopathy.

The J gene is TRBJ2-3, the V gene TRBV15, with D possibly being TRBD2 (5 bases). The ends were cut back, 1 base at V and 0 bases at J, with 8 bases in the middle. The CDR3 runs to 15 residues. Germline loops: CDR1 LNHNV, CDR2 YYDKDF (reference sequence). The CDR3, as DNA: TGTGCCACCAGCAGAGGTGGCGGGAGCACAGATACGCAGTATTTT. It translates to CATSRGGGSTDTQYF.

The J gene is TRBJ2-5, the V gene TRBV6-5; 8 positions agree with TRBD2. J was trimmed by 2 bases and V by 3 bases; bases with no gene match: 11. The CDR3 has 17 residues. Germline assignment: CDR1 MNHEY and CDR2 SVGAGI. The DNA for the CDR3 is TGTGCCAGCAGTTATCCCGGCGCGGGACTAGATCAAGAGACCCAGTACTTC. Protein: CASSYPGAGLDQETQYF.

Many counts were recorded for this clonotype. The chain links TRBV30 to TRBJ2-5, with TRBD1 matching over 9 bases. CDR1 is GTSNPN, CDR2 SVGIG, per germline (reference sequence). This CDR3 region has 11 residues. The V gene end was trimmed by 8 bases and the J gene end by 6 bases; junction bases not matched to a gene: 4. The CDR3 sequence is CAEGTGQTQYF. CDR3 coding DNA: TGTGCCGAAGGGACAGGGCAGACCCAGTACTTC.

This clonotype was detected ten times or more. The rearrangement links TRBV5-1 to TRBJ1-2; possibly TRBD1 for D (5 bases). The V end was cut by 4 bases, the J end by 8 bases, with 21 bases between. This CDR3 has 15 residues. Germline values: CDR1 SGHRS, CDR2 YFSETQ. CDR3 residues: CASSGSGPPREGYTF. The CDR3 coding sequence is TGCGCCAGCAGCGGATCGGGACCGCCCCGAGAGGGCTACACCTTC.

This clonotype came up many times. This sequence may be a read error, since a much larger clone differs from it by one base. The gene calls are TRBV12-3 or TRBV12-4 and TRBJ1-2, with D hard to call. V lost 5 bases and J lost 2, with 15 bases in between. This CDR3 is 15 amino acids long. CDR3 loop: CASSPTRRTNYGYTF. The CDR3 DNA sequence: TGTGCCAGCAGTCCAACCCGACGGACCAACTATGGCTACACCTTC.

The rearrangement links TRBV11-3 to TRBJ2-7; D gene ambiguous. The germline V gene encodes CDR1 SGHNT and CDR2 YENEEA. V lost 6 bases to trimming and J lost 0 bases, with 12 bases between them. This CDR3 contains 14 residues. The CDR3 nucleotides read TGTGCCAGCAGAGCCGGCCCCTACTCCTACGAGCAGTACTTC. This codes for CASRAGPYSYEQYF.

This rearrangement joins TRBV6-2 or TRBV6-3 to TRBJ2-7; D unclear. The CDR3 contains 13 residues. The V gene's germline CDR1 is MNHEY and CDR2 SVGEGT. V gave up 2 bases and J gave up 6 bases, with 11 bases separating them. The CDR3 sequence: CASSYIPMSEQYF. The CDR3 coding sequence is TGTGCCAGCAGTTACATCCCGATGAGCGAGCAGTACTTC.

At least ten counts were recorded for this clonotype. The chain combines TRBV5-1 with TRBJ1-2; 8 nucleotides line up with TRBD1. V shed 5 bases and J 0 bases; nucleotides not matched to a gene: 6. Germline loops: CDR1 SGHRS, CDR2 YFSETQ. This CDR3 is 15 amino acids long. The CDR3 bases are TGCGCCAGCAGAAATACAGGGGGATCTAACTATGGCTACACCTTC. It specifies CASRNTGGSNYGYTF.

This clonotype has a count of ten or more. This chain links TRBV28 with TRBJ1-3; unclear D gene. V was cut by 2 bases and J by 1 base, with 9 bases left in between. The germline gives CDR1 MDHEN, CDR2 SYDVKM. This CDR3 is 15 amino acids long. The CDR3 here is CASSLRPASGNTIYF. CDR3 bases: TGTGCCAGCAGTTTAAGGCCGGCTTCTGGAAACACCATATATTTT.

This clonotype appeared many times. The chain is built from TRBV19 and TRBJ1-5; D is undetermined. The CDR3 runs to 13 residues. CDR1 and CDR2 from the germline V gene are LNHDA and SQIVND (reference sequence). The V and J ends lost 3 bases and 3 bases respectively, with 6 bases between them. The CDR3 spells CASSIGDNQPQHF. The CDR3 nucleotides are TGTGCCAGTAGTATCGGGGACAATCAGCCCCAGCATTTT.

This clonotype was observed at least ten times. The rearrangement links TRBV6-2 or TRBV6-3 to TRBJ1-1; unclear D gene. The CDR3 extends over 14 amino acids. Between the trimmed V and J ends, which lost 2 bases and 3 bases, there was a span of 10 bases. CDR1 and CDR2 (germline): MNHEY, SVGEGT. CDR3 DNA sequence: TGTGCCAGCAGTTACATCGGGAGTGACACTGAAGCTTTCTTT. Protein sequence: CASSYIGSDTEAFF.

At least ten counts were recorded for this clonotype. The CDR3 coding sequence is TGTGCCAGCAGCCAACCGCTTGGGTATGGAAACACCATATATTTT. Its translation: CASSQPLGYGNTIYF. The V gene is TRBV6-1, the J gene TRBJ1-3; D ambiguous. This CDR3 has 15 amino acids. V was clipped by 6 bases and J by 3 bases, with 15 bases between them. Germline V gene data show CDR1 as MNHNS and CDR2 as SASEGT.

V usage is TRBV6-1 and J usage is TRBJ1-2; D gene ambiguous. The CDR3 has 15 amino acids. CDR1 MNHNS and CDR2 SASEGT come from the germline V gene. The V gene lost 6 bases and the J gene lost 4 bases, with 18 bases spanning the gap. This CDR3 reads CASRGASDRVYGYTF. In DNA form, the CDR3 reads TGTGCCAGCAGGGGTGCGTCGGACCGCGTCTATGGCTACACCTTC.

There are many counts of this clonotype. This rearrangement joins TRBV6-2 or TRBV6-3 to TRBJ1-1; TRBD1 is a possible D gene (6 bases). CDR1 is MNHEY, CDR2 SVGEGT, per germline. V lost 5 bases and J lost 6, with 13 bases in between. The CDR3 consists of 13 residues. This CDR3 is CASSQSRGAEAFF. For the CDR3, the DNA is TGTGCCAGCAGTCAATCCAGGGGTGCTGAAGCTTTCTTT.

The sample holds many counts of this clonotype. V is TRBV6-1 and J is TRBJ2-7; D possibly corresponds to TRBD2 (6 bases). The length of the CDR3 is 17 residues. V lost 6 bases to trimming and J lost 2 bases, with 23 bases between them. In germline, CDR1 is MNHNS, CDR2 SASEGT. CDR3 DNA: TGTGCCAGCAGGGAGCGGGCTTCCTCAATCCAGACCTACGAGCAGTACTTC. Encoded protein: CASRERASSIQTYEQYF.

In its sample, this clonotype was seen many times. V is TRBV7-3 and J is TRBJ2-3; TRBD2 agrees at 8 bases. Trimming cost V 4 bases and J 6 bases; bases outside gene matches: 9. The germline gives CDR1 SGHTA, CDR2 FQGTGA. CDR3 length: 15 residues. The CDR3 sequence: CASSSLSGNADTQYF. The CDR3 DNA reads TGTGCCAGCAGCTCACTTAGCGGGAACGCGGATACGCAGTATTTT.

This clonotype was counted at least ten times. The chain carries TRBV19 and TRBJ1-5; no firm D call. Between the trimmed V and J ends, which lost 4 bases and 3 bases, there was a span of 13 bases. Germline V gives CDR1 LNHDA, CDR2 SQIVND (reference sequence). This CDR3 contains 15 residues. The CDR3 protein is CASSTNRRANQPQHF. CDR3 DNA: TGTGCCAGTAGTACGAACCGACGCGCCAATCAGCCCCAGCATTTT.

The CDR3 DNA follows: TGTGCCAGCAGGGGCCCGGAGGGGGCCTACGAGCAGTACTTC. Translation gives CASRGPEGAYEQYF. The V call is TRBV2, the J call TRBJ2-7; the D gene could be TRBD1 or TRBD2 (6 bases each). V was shortened by 6 bases and J by 2 bases, with 14 bases between the two germline ends. CDR3 length: 14 amino acids. Germline lookup yields CDR1 SNHLY and CDR2 FYNNEI.

A word on this clonotype: This likely comes from a read error, as the CDR3 has no conserved phenylalanine or tryptophan at its end. The chain couples TRBV20-1 to TRBJ1-2, with D uncertain. The CDR3 loop spans 13 amino acids. CDR1 is DFQATT, CDR2 SNEGSKA, per germline (reference sequence). V was pared by 0 bases and J by 6 bases, with 11 bases between. The CDR3 nucleotides read TGCAGTGCTAGAGATGGAGACGGGGATGGCTACACCCTC. It specifies CSARDGDGDGYTL.

Many counts were recorded for this clonotype. The chain joins TRBV6-5 to TRBJ1-2, with D possibly matching TRBD1 (6 bases). The length of the CDR3 is 13 residues. Germline CDR1 reads MNHEY; CDR2 reads SVGAGI. V lost 5 bases to trimming and J lost 6 bases, with 13 bases between them. Written as DNA, the CDR3 is TGTGCCAGCAGTCGTACTAGGACAGATGGCTACACCTTC. It translates to CASSRTRTDGYTF.

This clonotype was seen at least ten times. V is TRBV29-1 and J is TRBJ2-7; D is perhaps TRBD2 (5 bases). Germline lookup yields CDR1 SQVTM and CDR2 ANQGSEA. The CDR3 runs 14 residues. V dropped 1 base and J dropped 2 bases, with 12 bases sitting between them. This chain's CDR3 is CSVEGGSRPYEQYF. The CDR3 DNA is TGCAGCGTTGAAGGAGGGAGCCGGCCCTACGAGCAGTACTTC.

There are many counts of this clonotype. The gene calls are TRBV11-2 and TRBJ1-2, with D tentatively TRBD1 (5 bases). CDR1 is SGHAT and CDR2 is FQNNGV in the germline V gene. V dropped 1 base and J dropped 4 bases, with 10 bases sitting between them. There are 14 residues in the CDR3. The DNA for the CDR3 is TGTGCCAGCAGCTTAGGGGGACTAGGCTATGGCTACACCTTC. Translating it yields CASSLGGLGYGYTF.

There are a few counts of this clonotype. This chain connects TRBV28 to TRBJ1-1; no reliable D call. Germline CDR1 and CDR2: MDHEN and SYDVKM. CDR3 length equals 13 residues. V was clipped by 7 bases and J by 1 base, with 10 bases between them. CDR3 amino acids: CASIHGGNTEAFF. In nucleotides, the CDR3 is TGTGCCAGCATCCACGGCGGGAACACTGAAGCTTTCTTT.